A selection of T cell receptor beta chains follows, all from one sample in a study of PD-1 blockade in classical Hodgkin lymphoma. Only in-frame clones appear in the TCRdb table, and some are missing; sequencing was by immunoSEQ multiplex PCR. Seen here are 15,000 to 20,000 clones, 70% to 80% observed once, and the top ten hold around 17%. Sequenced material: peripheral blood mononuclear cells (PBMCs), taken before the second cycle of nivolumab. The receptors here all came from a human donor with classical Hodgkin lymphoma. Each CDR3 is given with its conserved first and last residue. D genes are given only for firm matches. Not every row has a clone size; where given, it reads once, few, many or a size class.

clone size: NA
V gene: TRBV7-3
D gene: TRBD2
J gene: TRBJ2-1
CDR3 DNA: TGTGCCAGCAGCTTACATAGCGGGAGTCTAAGTGAGCAGTTCTTC
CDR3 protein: CASSLHSGSLSEQFF

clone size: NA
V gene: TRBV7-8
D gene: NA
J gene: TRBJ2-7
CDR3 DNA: TGTGCCAGCAGCGACAGTCCCTACGAGCAGTACTTC
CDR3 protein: CASSDSPYEQYF

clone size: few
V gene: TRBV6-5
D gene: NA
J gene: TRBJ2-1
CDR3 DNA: TGTGCCAGCAGTTACCCCGCTAGCAACAATGAGCAGTTCTTC
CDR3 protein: CASSYPASNNEQFF

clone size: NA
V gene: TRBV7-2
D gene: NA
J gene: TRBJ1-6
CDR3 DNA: TGTGCCAGCAGCTTAGATCCGGGTGGATGGAATTCACCCCTCCACTTT
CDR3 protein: CASSLDPGGWNSPLHF

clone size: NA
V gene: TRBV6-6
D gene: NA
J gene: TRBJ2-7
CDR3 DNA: TGTGCCAGCACAAAAAACCGGGACGGCCCCTACGAGCAGTACTTC
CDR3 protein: CASTKNRDGPYEQYF

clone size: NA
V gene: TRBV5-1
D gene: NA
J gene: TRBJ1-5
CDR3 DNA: TGCGCCAGCAGTCGGGAAGGGGGACAGCCCCAGCATTTT
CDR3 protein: CASSREGGQPQHF

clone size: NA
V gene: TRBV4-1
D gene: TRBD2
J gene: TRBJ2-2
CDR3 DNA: TGCGCCAGCAGACGAACTAGCGGGGGGGCCTTCGGGGAGCTGTTTTTT
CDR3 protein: CASRRTSGGAFGELFF

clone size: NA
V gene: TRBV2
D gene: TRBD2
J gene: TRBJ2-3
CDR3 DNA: TGTGCCAGCAGTGGGGCAGTAGAACTAGCGGGGGGCACAGATACGCAGTATTTT
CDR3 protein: CASSGAVELAGGTDTQYF

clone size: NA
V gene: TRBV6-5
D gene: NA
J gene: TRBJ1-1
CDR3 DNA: TGTGCCAGCAGGCGGACAACAAACACTGAAGCTTTCTTT
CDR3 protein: CASRRTTNTEAFF

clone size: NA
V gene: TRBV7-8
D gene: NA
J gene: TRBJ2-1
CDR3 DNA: TGTGCCAGCAGCTTAGCGGGCATCCCAAACGGGTACAATGAGCAGTTCTTC
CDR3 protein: CASSLAGIPNGYNEQFF

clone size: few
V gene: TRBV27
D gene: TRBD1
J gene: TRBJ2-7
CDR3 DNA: TGTGCCAGCAGTCCTCGGGACAGGATGACCTCCTACGAGCAGTACTTC
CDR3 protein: CASSPRDRMTSYEQYF

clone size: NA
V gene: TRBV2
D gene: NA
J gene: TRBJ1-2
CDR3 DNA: TGTGCCAGCAGTTCGGGACCTACCCATGGCTACACCTTC
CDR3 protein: CASSSGPTHGYTF

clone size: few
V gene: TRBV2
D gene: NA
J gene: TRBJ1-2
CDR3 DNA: TGTGCCAGCAAGGGGTCGCCCTATGGCTACACCTTC
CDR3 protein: CASKGSPYGYTF

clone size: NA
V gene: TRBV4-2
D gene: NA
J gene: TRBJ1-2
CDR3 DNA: TGTGCCAGCAGCCAAGATGTACGTGGGCGGGATGGCTACACCTTC
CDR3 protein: CASSQDVRGRDGYTF

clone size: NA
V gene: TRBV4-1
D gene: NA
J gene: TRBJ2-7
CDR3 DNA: TGCGCCAGCAGCCAGGACGGGACAACTGCCTACGAGCAGTACTTC
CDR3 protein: CASSQDGTTAYEQYF

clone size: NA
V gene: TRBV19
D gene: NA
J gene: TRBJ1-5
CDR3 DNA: TGTGCCAGTACTGTAGGGACGGGCCAGCCCCAGCATTTT
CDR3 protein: CASTVGTGQPQHF

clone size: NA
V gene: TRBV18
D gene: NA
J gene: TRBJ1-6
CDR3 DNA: TGTGCCAGCTCACCACGGGCGAAGGATAATTCACCCCTCCACTTT
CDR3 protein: CASSPRAKDNSPLHF

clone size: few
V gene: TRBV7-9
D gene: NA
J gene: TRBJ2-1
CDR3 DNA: TGTGCCAGCAGCTTTAGGGGGGAAGGGCCCTACAATGAGCAGTTCTTC
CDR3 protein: CASSFRGEGPYNEQFF

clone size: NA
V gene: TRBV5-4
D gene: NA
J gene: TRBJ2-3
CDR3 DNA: TGTGCCAGCAGCTTGGGCAGGACTAGCACAGATACGCAGTATTTT
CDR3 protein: CASSLGRTSTDTQYF

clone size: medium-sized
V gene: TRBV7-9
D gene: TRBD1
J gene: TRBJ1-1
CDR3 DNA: TGTGCCAGCAGCTTAGAGGGGGACAGCCGTGAAGCTTTCTTT
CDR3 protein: CASSLEGDSREAFF

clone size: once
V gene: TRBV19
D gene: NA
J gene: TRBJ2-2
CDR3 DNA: TGTGCCAGTCGGGAGTTGTCTTCCGGGGAGCTGTTTTTT
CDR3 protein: CASRELSSGELFF

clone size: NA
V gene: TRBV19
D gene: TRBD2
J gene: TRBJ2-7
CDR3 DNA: TGTGCCAGTAGCCGGCGGGAGTTCTCCTACGAGCAGTACTTC
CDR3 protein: CASSRREFSYEQYF